This T cell receptor (beta chain) was profiled in a study of T cell responses to AZD1222 COVID-19 vaccine. Findings and limits, study-wide: Researchers took repertoire samples only after the peak T cell response had come. The study found Spike-specific TCR breadth and depth rose after two AZD1222 doses. Spike-wide coverage was observed for vaccine-associated CD4 TCRs, with dominant responses at 160-218 and 743-854. Unmutated variant regions reportedly attract nearly half of all spike-specific TCRs.

Sequencing used immunoSEQ multiplex PCR; TCRdb keeps in-frame clones, though not all of them. The sample holds some 70,000 clones, about 80% seen once. Turning to this clone: Antigen: not known.

Sequencing was performed on peripheral blood, taken 28 days after the second AZD1222 dose. The clonotype was recovered from an adult who received the AZD1222 COVID-19 vaccine.

The CDR3 sequence is CASSLTGETQYF. CDR3 bases: TGTGCCAGCAGTTTAACTGGTGAGACCCAGTACTTC. The J gene is TRBJ2-5, the V gene TRBV27; D is ambiguous. In germline, CDR1 is MNHEY, CDR2 SMNVEV (reference sequence). V dropped 2 bases and J dropped 5 bases, with 6 bases sitting between them. The CDR3 is 12 residues long.